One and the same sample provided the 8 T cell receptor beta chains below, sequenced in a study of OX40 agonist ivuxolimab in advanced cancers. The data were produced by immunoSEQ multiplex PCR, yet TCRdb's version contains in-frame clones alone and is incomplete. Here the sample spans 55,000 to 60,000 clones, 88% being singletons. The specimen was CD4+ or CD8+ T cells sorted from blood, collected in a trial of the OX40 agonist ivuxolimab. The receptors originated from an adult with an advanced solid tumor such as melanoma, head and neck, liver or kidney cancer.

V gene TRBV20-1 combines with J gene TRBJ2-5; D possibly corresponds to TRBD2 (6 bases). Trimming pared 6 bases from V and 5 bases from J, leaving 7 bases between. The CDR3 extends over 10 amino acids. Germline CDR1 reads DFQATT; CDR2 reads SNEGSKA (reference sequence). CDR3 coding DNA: TGCAGTGCCGCGGGGGAGACCCAGTACTTC. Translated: CSAAGETQYF.

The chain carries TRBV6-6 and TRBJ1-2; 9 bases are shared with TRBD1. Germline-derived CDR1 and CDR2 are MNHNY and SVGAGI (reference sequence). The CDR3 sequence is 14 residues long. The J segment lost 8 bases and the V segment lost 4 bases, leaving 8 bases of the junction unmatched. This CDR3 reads CASSSNPDRGGYTF. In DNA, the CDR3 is TGTGCCAGCAGTTCCAACCCGGACAGGGGCGGCTACACCTTC.

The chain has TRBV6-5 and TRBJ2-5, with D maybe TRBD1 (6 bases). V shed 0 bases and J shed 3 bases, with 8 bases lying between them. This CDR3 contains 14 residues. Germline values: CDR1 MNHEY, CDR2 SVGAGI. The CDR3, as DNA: TGTGCCAGCAGTTACTCGGACAGAAAAGAGACCCAGTACTTC. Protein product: CASSYSDRKETQYF.

CDR3 protein: CASSLGSAGDTQYF. The DNA of the CDR3 is TGTGCCAGCAGCTTAGGGTCCGCGGGAGATACGCAGTATTTT. V is TRBV7-9 and J is TRBJ2-3; tentatively, D is TRBD2 (5 bases). The V end lost 1 base, the J end lost 5 bases, and 10 bases lay between the germline ends. Germline CDR1 reads SEHNR; CDR2 reads FQNEAQ (reference sequence). The CDR3 totals 14 residues. Based on the CDR3 plus reference TRBV7-9 and TRBJ2-3, the full variable domain is DTGVSQNPRHKITKRGQNVTFRCDPISEHNRLYWYRQTLGQGPEFLTYFQNEAQLEKSRLLSDRFSAERPKGSFSTLEIQRTEQGDSAMYLCASSLGSAGDTQYFGPGTRLTVL.

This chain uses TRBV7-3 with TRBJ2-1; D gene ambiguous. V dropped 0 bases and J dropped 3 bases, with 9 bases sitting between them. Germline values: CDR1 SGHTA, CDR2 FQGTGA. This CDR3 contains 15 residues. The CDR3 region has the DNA TGTGCCAGCAGCTTAACCGCAGACGGCTACAATGAGCAGTTCTTC. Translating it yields CASSLTADGYNEQFF.

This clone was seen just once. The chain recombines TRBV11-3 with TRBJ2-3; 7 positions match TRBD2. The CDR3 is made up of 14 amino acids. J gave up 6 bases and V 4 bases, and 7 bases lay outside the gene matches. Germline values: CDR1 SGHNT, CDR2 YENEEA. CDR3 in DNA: TGTGCCAGCAGCTCAACTGTGGGAGGGGATACGCAGTATTTT. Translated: CASSSTVGGDTQYF.

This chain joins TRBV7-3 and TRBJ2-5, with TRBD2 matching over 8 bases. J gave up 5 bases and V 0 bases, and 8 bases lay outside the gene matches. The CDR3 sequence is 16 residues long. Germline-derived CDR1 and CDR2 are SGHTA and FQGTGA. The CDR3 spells CASSLTPGRGGETQYF. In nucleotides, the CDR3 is TGTGCCAGCAGCTTAACCCCCGGGAGGGGAGGGGAGACCCAGTACTTC.

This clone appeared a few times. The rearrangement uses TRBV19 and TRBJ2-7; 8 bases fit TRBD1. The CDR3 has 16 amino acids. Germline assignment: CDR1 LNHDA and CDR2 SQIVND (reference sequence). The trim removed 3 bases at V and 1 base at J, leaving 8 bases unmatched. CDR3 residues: CASSMTDRGVSYEQYF. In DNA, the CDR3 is TGTGCCAGTAGTATGACAGACAGGGGAGTATCCTACGAGCAGTACTTC.